This T cell receptor beta chain was observed in a study of human T cells and chemical hapten exposure. The length of the CDR3 is 16 residues. The germline CDR1 and CDR2 sequences are SGDLS and YYNGEE. V gave up 3 bases and J gave up 0 bases, with 15 bases separating them. There are many counts of this clonotype. Time point here: patch test 2, 6 weeks after DPC sensitization. Treatment given: therapeutic diphenylcyclopropenone sensitization with weekly scalp DPC. TCRdb redid the calling of the RACE reads with MiXCR, one entry per CDR3 protein. The sample lists some 84,000 distinct CDR3 sequences, roughly a tenth occurring once.

This TCR was sampled from a woman aged 45-65 years with alopecia areata. Some clones in this sample may be carry-over from other donors' samples. Material: whole blood, obtained in connection with sensitization to the hapten diphenylcyclopropenone (DPC). The rearrangement uses TRBV9 and TRBJ1-1; TRBD1 might be the D (6 bases). DNA for the CDR3: TGTGCCAGCAGCGCTCGACCGGGACAAATGAACACTGAAGCTTTCTTT. This sequence encodes CASSARPGQMNTEAFF.